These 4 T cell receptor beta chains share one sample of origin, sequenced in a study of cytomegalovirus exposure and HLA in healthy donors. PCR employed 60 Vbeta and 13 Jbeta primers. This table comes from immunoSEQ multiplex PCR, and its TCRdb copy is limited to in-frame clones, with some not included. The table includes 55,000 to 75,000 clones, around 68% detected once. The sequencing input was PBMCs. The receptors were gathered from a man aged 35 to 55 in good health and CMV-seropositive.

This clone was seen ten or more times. CDR3 amino acids: CASSAQPLAWSSYEQYF. CDR3 DNA: TGTGCCAGCAGTGCCCAGCCTCTAGCGTGGAGCTCCTACGAGCAGTACTTC. This chain links TRBV2 with TRBJ2-7, with D possibly being TRBD2 (6 bases). The CDR3 totals 17 residues. The V end was cut by 4 bases, the J end by 0 bases, with 19 bases between. The V gene's germline CDR1 is SNHLY and CDR2 FYNNEI.

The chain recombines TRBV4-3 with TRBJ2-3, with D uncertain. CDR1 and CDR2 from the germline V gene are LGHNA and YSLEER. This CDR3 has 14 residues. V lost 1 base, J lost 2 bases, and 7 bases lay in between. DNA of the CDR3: TGCGCCAGCAGCCAAGCCCCACTCACAGATACGCAGTATTTT. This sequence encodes CASSQAPLTDTQYF.

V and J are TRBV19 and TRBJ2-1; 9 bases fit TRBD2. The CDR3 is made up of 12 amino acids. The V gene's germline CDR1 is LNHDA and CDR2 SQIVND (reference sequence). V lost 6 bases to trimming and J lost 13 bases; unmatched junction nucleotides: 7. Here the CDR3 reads CASSPDLAGQFF. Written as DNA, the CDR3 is TGTGCCAGTAGCCCGGACCTAGCGGGACAGTTCTTC. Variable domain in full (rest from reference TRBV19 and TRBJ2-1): DGGITQSPKYLFRKEGQNVTLSCEQNLNHDAMYWYRQDPGQGLRLIYYSQIVNDFQKGDIAEGYSVSREKKESFPLTVTSAQKNPTAFYLCASSPDLAGQFFGPGTRLTVL.

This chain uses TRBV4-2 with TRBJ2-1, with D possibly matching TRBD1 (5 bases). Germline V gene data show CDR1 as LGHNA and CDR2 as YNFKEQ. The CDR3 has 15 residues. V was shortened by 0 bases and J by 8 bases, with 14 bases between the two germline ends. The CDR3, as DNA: TGTGCCAGCAGCCAAGATGGGGCCCCTCTCGATGAGCAGTTCTTC. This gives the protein CASSQDGAPLDEQFF.